This paragraph covers one T cell receptor beta chain sequence. As yet, its antigen is unknown. TCRdb's table, derived via immunoSEQ multiplex PCR, lists solely in-frame clones and lacks some. The sample lists over 65,000 clones; around 77% were seen once. Germline values: CDR1 MGHRA, CDR2 YSYEKL. V was clipped by 4 bases and J by 6 bases, with 21 bases between them. CDR3 length: 17 amino acids. The data were taken from a study of vaccination effects on CD4 cells after COVID-19. Findings of the study overall: Early post-infection timepoints were missing from the study, which also had few convalescent patients.

When around 9 days of culture had elapsed, CD4+ T cells were isolated. The sequencing here drew on CD4+ T cells from PBMCs cultured without peptide, taken before COVID-19 vaccination. The chain couples TRBV4-1 to TRBJ2-2; a weak D match, TRBD1 (6 bases). The source is a human donor who received a COVID-19 vaccine. CDR3: CASSRAGGQFLAGELFF. The CDR3 bases are TGCGCCAGCAGCCGGGCAGGAGGACAGTTTTTGGCCGGGGAGCTGTTTTTT.